One and the same sample provided the 6 T cell receptor beta chains below, sequenced in a study of T cell responses to AZD1222 COVID-19 vaccine. Data came from immunoSEQ multiplex PCR; TCRdb stores just in-frame clones and leaves some out. There are 95,000 to 150,000 clones in the sample; about 89% occur only once, and under 35% lies in the top ten. The specimen was peripheral blood, collected on day 0 of AZD1222 vaccination. The receptors here all came from an adult in good health.

The rearrangement links TRBV10-3 to TRBJ1-1; D is possibly TRBD1 (5 bases). CDR1 is ENHRY, CDR2 SYGVKD, per germline. Trimming removed 4 bases from V and 8 bases from J, with 8 bases in between. The CDR3 is 11 amino acids. CDR3 amino acids: CAISGGTEAFF. The CDR3 DNA is TGTGCCATCAGTGGGGGGACCGAAGCTTTCTTT.

The chain uses TRBV19 and TRBJ2-1; 13 bases map to TRBD2. CDR3 length equals 18 residues. J lost 8 bases, V lost 6 bases, and 16 bases had no gene match. CDR1 and CDR2 (germline): LNHDA, SQIVND (reference sequence). Written as DNA, the CDR3 is TGTGCCAGTAGCAAAGGGACTAGCGGGGCGGCCCTCCATCATGAGCAGTTCTTC. Its protein is CASSKGTSGAALHHEQFF.

The V and J genes are TRBV5-6 and TRBJ2-2; 7 bases fit TRBD2. The germline V gene encodes CDR1 SGHDT and CDR2 YYEEEE. The CDR3 totals 16 residues. Unmatched junction bases numbered 10, after V lost 3 bases and J lost 5 bases. As DNA, the CDR3 is TGTGCCAGCAGCTCACTTTGGGGGGGTCGTACCGGGGAGCTGTTTTTT. Translated: CASSSLWGGRTGELFF.

The chain is built from TRBV5-1 and TRBJ1-5, with D uncertain. The germline CDR1 and CDR2 sequences are SGHRS and YFSETQ. The V and J ends lost 0 bases and 3 bases respectively, with 7 bases between them. The CDR3 covers 14 residues. The CDR3 bases are TGCGCCAGCAGCTTGGGGCCCCCCAATCAGCCCCAGCATTTT. Its translation: CASSLGPPNQPQHF.

The V gene is TRBV5-6, the J gene TRBJ1-5, with D unclear. CDR3 length: 15 residues. Germline lookup yields CDR1 SGHDT and CDR2 YYEEEE. Between the trimmed V and J ends, which lost 0 bases and 2 bases, there was a span of 9 bases. CDR3 protein: CASSLAGAGNQPQHF. In DNA form, the CDR3 reads TGTGCCAGCAGCTTGGCAGGAGCTGGCAATCAGCCCCAGCATTTT.

V usage is TRBV30 and J usage is TRBJ1-1; D unclear. The CDR3 is 11 residues long. V was pared by 0 bases and J by 7 bases, with 6 bases between. Germline-derived CDR1 and CDR2 are GTSNPN and SVGIG (reference sequence). CDR3 in amino acids: CAWSVRGEAFF. The CDR3, as DNA: TGTGCCTGGAGTGTACGGGGTGAAGCTTTCTTT.